The rows below give T cell receptor beta chains drawn from one sample of a study of Graves' ophthalmopathy and Graves' hyperthyroidism. TCRdb reanalysed the multiplex PCR reads using MiXCR and keeps one entry per CDR3 protein. The table records almost 400,000 distinct CDR3 sequences, approximately 16% of them present only once. Sequencing used peripheral blood. These TCRs come from a young woman with Graves' ophthalmopathy. Each CDR3 is given with its conserved first and last residue. The D gene is left open where the match is weak. Rows give clone size only sometimes, using once, few, many, or a class for an expanded clone.

NA	TRBV19	TRBJ1-1	many	TGTGCCAGTAGTATCTTTGGGGACACTGAAGCTTTCTTT	CASSIFGDTEAFF
NA	TRBV7-9	TRBJ1-2	many	TGTGCCAGCAGCTTTCCGGGACGCCAAGTCAATGGCTACACCTTC	CASSFPGRQVNGYTF
NA	TRBV7-2	TRBJ1-6	few	TGTGCCAGCAGCCCCCGAAGGCCTCTAAGCGCACCCCTCCACTTT	CASSPRRPLSAPLHF
NA	TRBV12-3/TRBV12-4	TRBJ2-7	NA	TGTGCCAGCAGTTCAAGGCTGGGGGTATGGTACTTC	CASSSRLGVWYF
NA	TRBV28	TRBJ1-1	NA	TGTGCCAGCAGTTTTCCCGGGGACACGGGGCGCACTGAAGCTTTCTTT	CASSFPGDTGRTEAFF
TRBD1	TRBV12-3/TRBV12-4	TRBJ2-5	many	TGTGCCAGCACCGGGGACAGACGGGAGACCCAGTACTTC	CASTGDRRETQYF
TRBD1	TRBV12-3/TRBV12-4	TRBJ1-5	many	TGTGCCAGCAGCCGCGATGAGGGGGCTCCCCAGCATTTT	CASSRDEGAPQHF
TRBD2	TRBV11-2	TRBJ2-7	many	TGTGCCAGCAGCTTAATGACGGGGGGGCTAAGTGAGCAGTACTTC	CASSLMTGGLSEQYF
NA	TRBV20-1	TRBJ2-5	many	TGCAGTGCTAGACGGGACGGCTGGCAGACCCAGTACTTC	CSARRDGWQTQYF
NA	TRBV24-1	TRBJ2-7	many	TGTGCCACCCCAGATGCCGAGAGCTCCTACGAGCAGTACTTC	CATPDAESSYEQYF
NA	TRBV6-2/TRBV6-3	TRBJ1-5	many	TGTGCCAGCAGGGAGACGGGTAGCAATCAGCCCCAGCATTTT	CASRETGSNQPQHF
TRBD1	TRBV9	TRBJ2-7	many	TGTGCCAGCAGCGTTTCGGGACAGGGGGCTTACGAGCAGTACTTC	CASSVSGQGAYEQYF
NA	TRBV29-1	TRBJ2-2	many	TGCAGCGTAGACCCTAACACCGGGGAGCTGTTTTTT	CSVDPNTGELFF
NA	TRBV5-6	TRBJ1-3	many	TGTGCCAGCAGCTTCGGCCCTGAGGGCTCCTCTGGAAACACCATATATTTT	CASSFGPEGSSGNTIYF
NA	TRBV7-3	TRBJ2-2	many	TGTGCCAGCAGCTCCGTCGTAAACACCGGGGAGCTGTTTTTT	CASSSVVNTGELFF
NA	TRBV6-5	TRBJ2-5	many	TGTGCCAGCAGTTACATTGGGGGGAGGACCGCAAGGGCCCAGTACTTC	CASSYIGGRTARAQYF
NA	TRBV6-1	TRBJ2-7	NA	TGTGCCAGCAGTGTATTGACGGGGCCGACCTACGAGCAGTACTTC	CASSVLTGPTYEQYF
TRBD2	TRBV6-2/TRBV6-3	TRBJ2-2	many	TGTGCCAGCAGTTACTCCCTAGCGGGGGCGAACACCGGGGAGCTGTTTTTT	CASSYSLAGANTGELFF
NA	TRBV12-3/TRBV12-4	TRBJ1-2	many	TGTGCCAGCAGTTTTGGGGGAGGCTACACCTTC	CASSFGGGYTF
NA	TRBV20-1	TRBJ2-7	once	TGCAGTGCTAGGGTAGAGGCTGAAGACTACGAGCAGTACTTC	CSARVEAEDYEQYF